This T cell receptor (beta chain) was obtained from a study of CD8+CD57+ T cells in acquired aplastic anemia. Study-level background: Each DNA sample taken from sorted CD4+ and CD8+ cells came to about 3.2 ug on average. Study-wide points: Shared by patients and controls, twenty-nine CD8+ CDR3s were abundant in patients.

TCR beta VDJ and CDR3 profiling used genomic DNA as template. TCRdb recomputed calls from the reads with MiXCR, one row per CDR3 protein. Altogether approximately 380,000 distinct CDR3 sequences are present, 60% to 80% being singletons, with the ten largest covering 4%. As regards this clonotype: The antigen is unknown.

V lost 8 bases, J lost 3 bases, and 13 bases lay in between. CDR1 LNHNV and CDR2 YYDKDF come from the germline V gene (reference sequence). The CDR3 is 14 amino acids. Specimen: sorted CD4+, CD8+, or CD8+CD57+ T cells (not recorded which) from PBMCs. The TCR was taken from a human donor in good health, serving as a control. The chain couples TRBV15 to TRBJ2-2, with unresolved D. CDR3 sequence (DNA): TGTGCCACCGCGCGAGTCCAGTACACCGGGGAGCTGTTTTTT. This sequence encodes CATARVQYTGELFF.